Given below is one T cell receptor (beta chain) in context. V lost 1 base to trimming and J lost 1 base, with 7 bases between them. This CDR3 region has 15 residues. Germline lookup yields CDR1 KGHSH and CDR2 LQKENI. This sample was included in a study of blood T cell repertoires in COVID-19. Using immunoSEQ multiplex PCR, the repertoire was profiled, and TCRdb retains in-frame clones only, with some absent. The repertoire holds tens of thousands of clones, with approximately 74% as singletons. The sequence came from a man aged 50-59 years with COVID-19, enrolled during active disease. Specimen: peripheral blood. The chain combines TRBV18 with TRBJ2-2, with D maybe TRBD1 (5 bases). Here the CDR3 reads CASSPLRGNTGELFF. Here the CDR3 DNA reads TGTGCCAGCTCACCACTTAGGGGGAACACCGGGGAGCTGTTTTTT.